This entry describes one T cell receptor beta chain. Trimming stripped 4 bases from V and 3 bases from J, with 12 bases between. Per germline, CDR1 SGHVS and CDR2 FQNEAQ. This CDR3 has 14 residues. Clones were sequenced by immunoSEQ multiplex PCR, and TCRdb holds only the in-frame ones, with some missing. Altogether 100,000 to 150,000 clones are present, approximately 80% being singletons, with the ten largest covering approximately 3%. The data belong to a study of identifying expanded T cells in peripheral blood. The receptor comes from a person aged 18 to 75 in good health. The chain uses TRBV7-8 and TRBJ1-1; D possibly corresponds to TRBD1 (6 bases). The sample taken for sequencing was blood. The CDR3 loop reads CASSWGQPYTEAFF. The CDR3 DNA reads as TGTGCCAGCAGCTGGGGGCAACCCTACACTGAAGCTTTCTTT. Complete variable domain (other parts from reference TRBV7-8 and TRBJ1-1): GAGVSQSPRYKVAKRGQDVALRCDPISGHVSLFWYQQALGQGPEFLTYFQNEAQLDKSGLPSDRFFAERPEGSVSTLKIQRTQQEDSAVYLCASSWGQPYTEAFFGQGTRLTVV.